The source of this T cell receptor beta chain is a study of CD8 T cells in Susac syndrome. RNA, at about 0.5 to 1 ug, was reverse transcribed with random hexamers. TCRdb re-called the immunoSEQ multiplex PCR reads with MiXCR, one entry per CDR3 protein. The table lists 150,000 to 200,000 distinct CDR3 sequences, roughly 94% of them singletons. Germline V gene sequence: CDR1 LGHDT, CDR2 YNNKEL (reference sequence). The CDR3 loop spans 15 amino acids. Trimming at V came to 0 bases and at J to 4 bases, leaving 2 bases not matched to a gene. This chain connects TRBV3-1 to TRBJ2-2, with TRBD1 matching 7 bases. This clonotype was obtained from a human donor with multiple sclerosis. The sample was CD4+ T cells from PBMCs. CDR3 protein: CASSQEGGGTGELFF. As DNA, the CDR3 is TGTGCCAGCAGCCAAGAAGGGGGCGGCACCGGGGAGCTGTTTTTT.